The 32 T cell receptor beta chains presented below share a single source sample, sequenced in a study of blood T cell repertoires in COVID-19. Sequenced by immunoSEQ multiplex PCR; TCRdb stores in-frame clones only, minus some. Of under 150,000 clones listed, 70% to 80% are singletons. The sequenced material came from peripheral blood. These receptors were collected from a woman older than 75 with acute or convalescent COVID-19.

The CDR3 is CASSFSGTGNQPQHF. As DNA, the CDR3 is TGTGCCAGCAGCTTCTCCGGGACAGGAAATCAGCCCCAGCATTTT. The chain employs TRBV7-2 and TRBJ1-5; 8 bases map to TRBD1. Germline V gene lookup returns CDR1 SGHTA and CDR2 FQGNSA. V trimming: 3 bases; J trimming: 4 bases; junction bases outside the gene matches: 5. This CDR3 is built from 15 residues.

The genes are TRBV5-1 and TRBJ2-5; the match to TRBD2 covers 8 bases. The CDR3 has 16 residues. Germline V CDR1 and CDR2: SGHRS, YFSETQ. Trimming took 4 bases from V and 7 from J; bases not matched to a gene: 15. The CDR3: CASSQPSDGGERTQYF. The CDR3 DNA sequence: TGCGCCAGCAGCCAGCCCTCCGACGGGGGGGAGAGGACCCAGTACTTC.

This chain connects TRBV15 to TRBJ2-7; weak D call: TRBD1 (5 bases). Germline-derived CDR1 and CDR2 are LNHNV and YYDKDF (reference sequence). V lost 0 bases and J 2 bases, leaving 8 bases between the germline ends. The CDR3 is made up of 14 amino acids. Here the CDR3 reads CATSREVGPYEQYF. CDR3 in DNA: TGTGCCACCAGCAGAGAGGTGGGGCCCTACGAGCAGTACTTC.

The chain combines TRBV2 with TRBJ1-4; D gene unclear. CDR1 is SNHLY, CDR2 FYNNEI, per germline. V lost 2 bases, J lost 3 bases, and 4 bases lay in between. This CDR3 comprises 13 residues. CDR3 sequence (DNA): TGTGCCAGCAGTGAACTAGCTAATGAAAAACTGTTTTTT. This gives the protein CASSELANEKLFF.

This clone was seen more than once but under ten times. DNA for the CDR3: TGTGCCAGCTCACCGACCGGGACAGGGACCTATGGCTACACCTTC. Its protein is CASSPTGTGTYGYTF. The chain is built from TRBV18 and TRBJ1-2; TRBD1 matches at 9 bases. Germline V gives CDR1 KGHSH, CDR2 LQKENI. CDR3 length equals 15 residues. J gave up 4 bases and V 3 bases, and 6 bases lay outside the gene matches.

J is TRBJ2-3 and V is TRBV5-1, with TRBD2 matching 16 bases. Unmatched junction bases numbered 8, after V lost 1 base and J lost 3 bases. The CDR3 runs 19 residues. Germline V lookup: CDR1 SGHRS, CDR2 YFSETQ. The CDR3 spells CASSLWGTSGRGSTDTQYF. CDR3 sequence (DNA): TGCGCCAGCAGCTTGTGGGGGACTAGCGGGAGGGGATCGACAGATACGCAGTATTTT.

The genes are TRBV27 and TRBJ1-6; maybe TRBD1 (5 bases). Germline V gives CDR1 MNHEY, CDR2 SMNVEV (reference sequence). The V gene lost 3 bases and the J gene lost 3 bases, with 9 bases spanning the gap. The length of the CDR3 is 15 residues. The CDR3 coding sequence is TGTGCCAGCAGTTTGGAAGGGGTCTATAATTCACCCCTCCACTTT. This codes for CASSLEGVYNSPLHF.

This CDR3 reads CASRRAGESDTQYF. The DNA for the CDR3 is TGTGCCAGCCGGAGAGCGGGGGAATCAGATACGCAGTATTTT. This rearrangement joins TRBV6-4 to TRBJ2-3, with TRBD2 identical over 8 bases. The trim removed 8 bases at V and 4 bases at J, leaving 8 bases unmatched. CDR3 size: 14 residues. Germline CDR1 MRHNA, CDR2 SNTAGT.

The V call is TRBV6-2 or TRBV6-3, the J call TRBJ2-5; 7 bases match TRBD2. This CDR3 is 13 amino acids long. With V trimmed by 4 bases and J by 4 bases, 3 bases remained unmatched. Germline V lookup: CDR1 MNHEY, CDR2 SVGEGT. In DNA form, the CDR3 reads TGTGCCAGCAGTTTCGCGGGAGTAGAGACCCAGTACTTC. It specifies CASSFAGVETQYF.

The chain recombines TRBV4-2 with TRBJ1-1, with TRBD1 as a possible D gene (5 bases). The CDR3 sequence is 15 residues long. Between the trimmed V and J ends, which lost 0 bases and 4 bases, there was a span of 12 bases. The germline V gene encodes CDR1 LGHNA and CDR2 YNFKEQ. The CDR3 DNA follows: TGTGCCAGCAGCCAAGATAGAGTCAGGGCCACTGAAGCTTTCTTT. Its protein is CASSQDRVRATEAFF.

This clone was observed a single time. The chain links TRBV5-4 to TRBJ1-2; 7 nucleotides align to TRBD1. CDR1 SGHNT and CDR2 YYREEE come from the germline V gene (reference sequence). The length of the CDR3 is 15 residues. The V and J ends lost 4 bases and 0 bases, in that order; junction bases with no gene match: 6. In DNA, the CDR3 is TGTGCCAGCAGCGTCGGGACAGATCCTAACTATGGCTACACCTTC. This sequence encodes CASSVGTDPNYGYTF.

V is TRBV4-3 and J is TRBJ2-3, with 7 bases that match TRBD1. Germline assignment: CDR1 LGHNA and CDR2 YSLEER. The junction had 4 bases not matched to a gene; V was cut back by 5 bases and J by 2 bases. The CDR3 consists of 14 residues. CDR3 in DNA: TGCGCCAGCAGCGGGGACAGACTCACAGATACGCAGTATTTT. Its translation: CASSGDRLTDTQYF.

On this clone itself: The same CDR3 can be traced to other DNA sequences in this sample. The chain employs TRBV5-1 and TRBJ1-4, with TRBD1 matching over 9 bases. The CDR3 sequence is 15 residues long. Germline V gene sequence: CDR1 SGHRS, CDR2 YFSETQ. V was pared by 0 bases and J by 5 bases, with 2 bases of the junction left unmatched. The CDR3 region is CASSLAGQGNEKLFF. The CDR3 region has the DNA TGCGCCAGCAGCTTGGCGGGACAGGGAAATGAAAAACTGTTTTTT.

The genes are TRBV27 and TRBJ2-1, with 10 bases aligning to TRBD2. J was trimmed by 4 bases and V by 4 bases; bases with no gene match: 4. CDR1 is MNHEY, CDR2 SMNVEV, per germline (reference sequence). The CDR3 is 15 amino acids. CDR3 DNA sequence: TGTGCCAGCAGTTCACTAGCGGGGCTATACAATGAGCAGTTCTTC. It translates to CASSSLAGLYNEQFF.

This sequence joins TRBV21-1 and TRBJ2-5; the table's D call TRBD1 went unverified against the DNA. TRBV21-1 is reported as a pseudogene. This CDR3 spans 19 amino acids. The CDR3 sequence: CASSKRERGTGGAGETQYF. The CDR3 DNA is TGTGCCAGCAGCAAAAGAGAACGAGGGACAGGGGGCGCGGGGGAGACCCAGTACTTC.

The V call is TRBV29-1, the J call TRBJ2-3; the D gene is possibly TRBD1 (6 bases). The CDR3 has 12 amino acids. Per the germline V gene, CDR1 is SQVTM and CDR2 is ANQGSEA. Trimming took 7 bases from V and 5 from J, leaving 13 bases between them. CDR3 in DNA: TGCAGCGCTACAGGGTTCGTAGATACGCAGTATTTT. Translation: CSATGFVDTQYF.

The V and J genes are TRBV12-5 and TRBJ2-1; 9 bases match TRBD2. This CDR3 is built from 16 residues. The germline gives CDR1 LGHNT, CDR2 FRNRAP. V dropped 6 bases and J dropped 8; count of bases not matched to a gene: 14. CDR3 nucleotides: TGTGCTAGTGGGCGAGCCTCGCGGGGGGGCAGGGATGAGCAGTTCTTC. Its translation: CASGRASRGGRDEQFF.

The rearrangement uses TRBV28 and TRBJ1-5; D perhaps matches TRBD1 (6 bases). Looked up from germline, CDR1 is MDHEN and CDR2 is SYDVKM. This CDR3 has 16 residues. The V gene lost 7 bases and the J gene lost 4 bases, with 20 bases spanning the gap. The chain's CDR3 is CASINPQGGRNQPQHF. The CDR3 DNA is TGTGCCAGCATTAACCCACAGGGAGGGAGGAATCAGCCCCAGCATTTT.

This clone has a handful of counts. The chain combines TRBV4-3 with TRBJ1-6; D remains unclear. Germline V CDR1 and CDR2: LGHNA, YSLEER. This CDR3 spans 13 amino acids. Trimming stripped 2 bases from V and 9 bases from J, with 8 bases between. The CDR3 region is CASSQTRTSPLHF. The DNA for the CDR3 is TGCGCCAGCAGCCAAACTAGAACTTCACCCCTCCACTTT.

The sample holds a few counts of this clone. V gene TRBV19 combines with J gene TRBJ1-2; TRBD1 is a possible D gene (5 bases). From germline, CDR1 is LNHDA and CDR2 SQIVND (reference sequence). CDR3 length: 17 residues. V lost 7 bases, J lost 2 bases, and 23 bases lay in between. The CDR3 sequence: CASTSLWRGSGNYGYTF. The CDR3 DNA reads TGTGCCAGTACCTCTCTATGGCGGGGGTCGGGAAACTATGGCTACACCTTC. The entire variable domain, with the rest obtained from reference TRBV19 and TRBJ1-2, is as follows: DGGITQSPKYLFRKEGQNVTLSCEQNLNHDAMYWYRQDPGQGLRLIYYSQIVNDFQKGDIAEGYSVSREKKESFPLTVTSAQKNPTAFYLCASTSLWRGSGNYGYTFGSGTRLTVV.

On this clone itself: Additional DNA sequences in this sample encode the identical CDR3. V and J are TRBV18 and TRBJ1-1; no clear D gene. The CDR3 runs 13 residues. Germline CDR1 KGHSH, CDR2 LQKENI. V was trimmed by 2 bases and J by 1 base, leaving 5 bases between them. CDR3 sequence reads: CASSPGQNTEAFF. CDR3 in DNA: TGTGCCAGCTCACCAGGGCAGAACACTGAAGCTTTCTTT.

The V and J genes are TRBV28 and TRBJ1-1; D perhaps matches TRBD1 (6 bases). V lost 7 bases and J lost 5, with 11 bases in between. Germline loops: CDR1 MDHEN, CDR2 SYDVKM. This CDR3 is built from 12 residues. CDR3: CASITGTTEAFF. The CDR3 coding sequence is TGTGCCAGCATTACAGGGACAACTGAAGCTTTCTTT. Complete variable domain (other parts from reference TRBV28 and TRBJ1-1): DVKVTQSSRYLVKRTGEKVFLECVQDMDHENMFWYRQDPGLGLRLIYFSYDVKMKEKGDIPEGYSVSREKKERFSLILESASTNQTSMYLCASITGTTEAFFGQGTRLTVV.

The V and J genes are TRBV29-1 and TRBJ2-1; 7 bases match TRBD2. The germline V gene encodes CDR1 SQVTM and CDR2 ANQGSEA. The CDR3 contains 13 residues. With V trimmed by 7 bases and J by 5 bases, 8 bases remained unmatched. The CDR3 nucleotides are TGCAGCGCGGGACTAAACTTGGACAATGAGCAGTTCTTC. Its protein product is CSAGLNLDNEQFF.

This chain links TRBV28 with TRBJ1-2, with 7 bases matching TRBD1. The V and J ends lost 5 bases and 1 base, in that order; junction bases with no gene match: 10. The CDR3 is 16 amino acids. The germline V gene has CDR1 MDHEN and CDR2 SYDVKM. This CDR3 is CASSPRGQPSNYGYTF. DNA for the CDR3: TGTGCCAGCAGTCCCCGGGGACAGCCAAGTAACTATGGCTACACCTTC.

The chain is built from TRBV7-9 and TRBJ2-5; 10 bases match TRBD2. The trim removed 5 bases at V and 5 bases at J, leaving 2 bases unmatched. Germline V gene lookup returns CDR1 SEHNR and CDR2 FQNEAQ (reference sequence). The length of the CDR3 is 13 residues. DNA of the CDR3: TGTGCCAGCAGCCAGACTAGCGGGGAGACCCAGTACTTC. Translated: CASSQTSGETQYF.

J is TRBJ1-2 and V is TRBV19, with a weak D call TRBD1 (6 bases). V gave up 3 bases and J gave up 7 bases, with 21 bases separating them. In germline, CDR1 is LNHDA, CDR2 SQIVND (reference sequence). CDR3 length: 16 residues. CDR3 protein: CASSIPWGVQGGGYTF. The CDR3 coding sequence is TGTGCCAGTAGTATCCCTTGGGGCGTACAGGGCGGTGGCTACACCTTC.

J is TRBJ2-3 and V is TRBV24-1; the D gene is possibly TRBD2 (5 bases). The CDR3 contains 15 residues. V was trimmed by 7 bases and J by 2 bases, leaving 15 bases between them. The germline gives CDR1 KGHDR, CDR2 SFDVKD. DNA of the CDR3: TGTGCCACCAGCGCGTACCTCGGGAACACAGATACGCAGTATTTT. It is translated as CATSAYLGNTDTQYF.

This sequence joins TRBV30 and TRBJ2-5; TRBD2 matches at 10 bases. The CDR3 extends over 14 amino acids. Germline V gene data show CDR1 as GTSNPN and CDR2 as SVGIG (reference sequence). The ends lost 2 bases at V and 5 bases at J; junction bases unmatched: 5. Written as DNA, the CDR3 is TGTGCCTGGAGTTTAGCGGGAGGATGGGAGACCCAGTACTTC. This codes for CAWSLAGGWETQYF.

The genes are TRBV5-8 and TRBJ1-2, with TRBD1 matching 9 bases. Germline CDR1 and CDR2: SGHTS and YDEGEE. J gave up 4 bases and V 4 bases, and 8 bases lay outside the gene matches. CDR3 size: 15 residues. The CDR3 DNA follows: TGTGCCAGCAGCCTATGGACAGGGGACAGCTATGGCTACACCTTC. It encodes CASSLWTGDSYGYTF.

The V call is TRBV30, the J call TRBJ1-2; TRBD1 agrees at 7 bases. The CDR3 loop spans 13 amino acids. Germline CDR1 GTSNPN, CDR2 SVGIG (reference sequence). V was clipped by 3 bases and J by 7 bases; unmatched bases: 8. This CDR3 is CAWRRQGMGGYTF. CDR3 in DNA: TGTGCCTGGAGGAGACAGGGAATGGGTGGCTACACCTTC.

The chain employs TRBV6-6 and TRBJ2-7; 8 bases fit TRBD1. After removal of 8 bases from V and 0 bases from J, the junction contained 9 bases not matched to a gene. Germline-derived CDR1 and CDR2 are MNHNY and SVGAGI (reference sequence). This CDR3 is 15 amino acids long. The DNA for the CDR3 is TGTGCCAGCGTACCTTACAGGGGGGACTCCTACGAGCAGTACTTC. Translated: CASVPYRGDSYEQYF.

The chain combines TRBV28 with TRBJ2-1; the D gene is possibly TRBD1 (6 bases). The V end lost 4 bases, the J end lost 11 bases, and 9 bases lay between the germline ends. The CDR3 extends over 11 amino acids. Germline V lookup: CDR1 MDHEN, CDR2 SYDVKM. The CDR3 loop is CASSSQGKQFF. The CDR3 DNA reads TGTGCCAGCAGTTCACAGGGAAAGCAGTTCTTC. The variable domain in full, completed from reference TRBV28 and TRBJ2-1, reads DVKVTQSSRYLVKRTGEKVFLECVQDMDHENMFWYRQDPGLGLRLIYFSYDVKMKEKGDIPEGYSVSREKKERFSLILESASTNQTSMYLCASSSQGKQFFGPGTRLTVL.